Listed below are T cell receptor beta chains from one sample, sequenced in a study of cytomegalovirus exposure and HLA in healthy donors. TCRdb's table, derived via immunoSEQ multiplex PCR, lists solely in-frame clones and lacks some. The sample carries 200,000 to 250,000 clones, roughly 83% recorded once. The material sequenced was PBMCs. The receptors derive from a woman aged 25 to 45 in good health and CMV-seropositive. Both conserved end residues are part of each CDR3. A D gene is named only where the DNA matches it firmly. Not every row has a clone size; where given, it reads once, few, many or a size class.

V gene: TRBV25-1; clone size: NA; D gene: NA; J gene: TRBJ2-5; CDR3 length: 12; CDR3 protein: CASSAAMETQYF; CDR3 DNA: TGTGCCAGCAGTGCAGCTATGGAGACCCAGTACTTC
V gene: TRBV28; clone size: NA; D gene: TRBD1; J gene: TRBJ1-2; CDR3 length: 16; CDR3 protein: CASSLFPQGRENGYTF; CDR3 DNA: TGTGCCAGCAGTTTATTCCCACAGGGGCGGGAGAATGGCTACACCTTC
V gene: TRBV7-6; clone size: NA; D gene: TRBD1; J gene: TRBJ2-1; CDR3 length: 15; CDR3 protein: CASSATGGSYNEQFF; CDR3 DNA: TGTGCCAGCAGCGCAACAGGGGGCTCCTACAATGAGCAGTTCTTC
V gene: TRBV7-9; clone size: NA; D gene: NA; J gene: TRBJ1-1; CDR3 length: 12; CDR3 protein: CASRPTRTEAFF; CDR3 DNA: TGTGCCAGCAGGCCGACAAGGACTGAAGCTTTCTTT
V gene: TRBV14; clone size: once; D gene: NA; J gene: TRBJ1-1; CDR3 length: 15; CDR3 protein: CASSQDEQGNTEAFF; CDR3 DNA: TGTGCCAGCAGCCAAGATGAGCAAGGTAACACTGAAGCTTTCTTT
V gene: TRBV30; clone size: NA; D gene: NA; J gene: TRBJ1-1; CDR3 length: 12; CDR3 protein: CAWSLGNTEAFF; CDR3 DNA: TGTGCCTGGAGCTTAGGGAACACTGAAGCTTTCTTT
V gene: TRBV28; clone size: NA; D gene: NA; J gene: TRBJ2-3; CDR3 length: 11; CDR3 protein: CASSSGDTQYF; CDR3 DNA: TGTGCCAGCAGTTCAGGAGATACGCAGTATTTT
V gene: TRBV30; clone size: NA; D gene: NA; J gene: TRBJ1-2; CDR3 length: 12; CDR3 protein: CAWSATVYGYTF; CDR3 DNA: TGTGCCTGGAGTGCGACAGTATATGGCTACACCTTC
V gene: TRBV4-3; clone size: NA; D gene: NA; J gene: TRBJ1-1; CDR3 length: 15; CDR3 protein: CASSQWYQGNTEAFF; CDR3 DNA: TGCGCCAGCAGCCAATGGTATCAGGGGAACACTGAAGCTTTCTTT
V gene: TRBV30; clone size: NA; D gene: NA; J gene: TRBJ2-7; CDR3 length: 11; CDR3 protein: CAWGGSYEQYF; CDR3 DNA: TGTGCCTGGGGGGGGTCCTACGAGCAGTACTTC
V gene: TRBV2; clone size: NA; D gene: NA; J gene: TRBJ1-1; CDR3 length: 12; CDR3 protein: CASSQINTEAFF; CDR3 DNA: TGTGCCAGCAGTCAAATCAACACTGAAGCTTTCTTT
V gene: TRBV6-1; clone size: few; D gene: TRBD1; J gene: TRBJ1-2; CDR3 length: 14; CDR3 protein: CASSVDRGSGGYTF; CDR3 DNA: TGTGCCAGCAGTGTTGACAGGGGGTCTGGTGGCTACACCTTC
V gene: TRBV7-6; clone size: NA; D gene: NA; J gene: TRBJ2-5; CDR3 length: 14; CDR3 protein: CASSLVPVGETQYF; CDR3 DNA: TGTGCCAGCAGCTTAGTACCCGTCGGAGAGACCCAGTACTTC
V gene: TRBV9; clone size: NA; D gene: NA; J gene: TRBJ1-2; CDR3 length: 12; CDR3 protein: CASSGQMYGYTF; CDR3 DNA: TGTGCCAGCAGCGGACAGATGTATGGCTACACCTTC
V gene: TRBV14; clone size: NA; D gene: NA; J gene: TRBJ1-2; CDR3 length: 13; CDR3 protein: CASSLRQSYGYTF; CDR3 DNA: TGTGCCAGCAGCCTACGACAGAGCTATGGCTACACCTTC
V gene: TRBV6-4; clone size: many; D gene: TRBD2; J gene: TRBJ2-2; CDR3 length: 14; CDR3 protein: CASTLAQNTGELFF; CDR3 DNA: TGTGCCAGCACACTAGCGCAAAACACCGGGGAGCTGTTTTTT
V gene: TRBV19; clone size: NA; D gene: NA; J gene: TRBJ1-2; CDR3 length: 17; CDR3 protein: CASSIEKGAGFSYGYTF; CDR3 DNA: TGTGCCAGTAGTATAGAAAAGGGTGCGGGGTTCAGTTATGGCTACACCTTC
V gene: TRBV4-3; clone size: NA; D gene: TRBD2; J gene: TRBJ2-1; CDR3 length: 16; CDR3 protein: CASSQALAGVGNEQFF; CDR3 DNA: TGCGCCAGCAGCCAAGCCCTAGCGGGAGTAGGCAATGAGCAGTTCTTC
V gene: TRBV4-1; clone size: once; D gene: TRBD2; J gene: TRBJ2-7; CDR3 length: 14; CDR3 protein: CASSLTIAGYEQYF; CDR3 DNA: TGCGCCAGCAGCCTCACCATAGCGGGATACGAGCAGTACTTC
V gene: TRBV13; clone size: NA; D gene: NA; J gene: TRBJ2-7; CDR3 length: 12; CDR3 protein: CASSSGSYEQYF; CDR3 DNA: TGTGCCAGCAGCTCCGGGAGCTACGAGCAGTACTTC
V gene: TRBV4-1; clone size: NA; D gene: TRBD2; J gene: TRBJ2-5; CDR3 length: 18; CDR3 protein: CASSQVDTGLAGRETQYF; CDR3 DNA: TGCGCCAGCAGCCAAGTCGATACAGGGCTAGCGGGAAGAGAGACCCAGTACTTC
V gene: TRBV9; clone size: few; D gene: NA; J gene: TRBJ2-2; CDR3 length: 12; CDR3 protein: CASSVNTGELFF; CDR3 DNA: TGTGCCAGCAGCGTAAACACCGGGGAGCTGTTTTTT
V gene: TRBV7-8; clone size: NA; D gene: NA; J gene: TRBJ2-1; CDR3 length: 20; CDR3 protein: CASSQPRPEESRDAYNEQFF; CDR3 DNA: TGTGCCAGCAGCCAACCCCGGCCAGAGGAGAGCCGGGACGCTTACAATGAGCAGTTCTTC
V gene: TRBV27; clone size: NA; D gene: NA; J gene: TRBJ2-7; CDR3 length: 13; CDR3 protein: CASSRRRHYEQYF; CDR3 DNA: TGTGCCAGCAGTCGTCGGCGGCATTACGAGCAGTACTTC
V gene: TRBV18; clone size: NA; D gene: NA; J gene: TRBJ1-1; CDR3 length: 14; CDR3 protein: CASSTQGLSTEAFF; CDR3 DNA: TGTGCCAGCTCTACACAGGGCTTGAGCACTGAAGCTTTCTTT
V gene: TRBV10-3; clone size: many; D gene: TRBD1; J gene: TRBJ2-5; CDR3 length: 15; CDR3 protein: CATSAGQGGQETQYF; CDR3 DNA: TGTGCCACTTCTGCCGGACAGGGAGGCCAAGAGACCCAGTACTTC
V gene: TRBV19; clone size: few; D gene: TRBD1; J gene: TRBJ1-2; CDR3 length: 13; CDR3 protein: CASNLDRGYGYTF; CDR3 DNA: TGTGCCAGTAATCTAGACAGGGGCTATGGCTACACCTTC
V gene: TRBV5-1; clone size: NA; D gene: NA; J gene: TRBJ2-3; CDR3 length: 13; CDR3 protein: CASSLRGEDTQYF; CDR3 DNA: TGCGCCAGCAGCTTGAGGGGGGAAGATACGCAGTATTTT
V gene: TRBV27; clone size: NA; D gene: NA; J gene: TRBJ2-7; CDR3 length: 15; CDR3 protein: CASSLTTGFRYEQYF; CDR3 DNA: TGTGCCAGCAGCCTCACCACAGGGTTTCGCTACGAGCAGTACTTC
V gene: TRBV11-2; clone size: NA; D gene: NA; J gene: TRBJ2-7; CDR3 length: 15; CDR3 protein: CASSLYGGRVYEQYF; CDR3 DNA: TGTGCCAGCAGCCTCTACGGGGGGCGCGTCTATGAGCAGTACTTC
V gene: TRBV6-1; clone size: NA; D gene: NA; J gene: TRBJ2-1; CDR3 length: 14; CDR3 protein: CASKKVGQYNEQFF; CDR3 DNA: TGTGCCAGCAAAAAAGTGGGGCAGTACAATGAGCAGTTCTTC
V gene: TRBV7-8; clone size: NA; D gene: TRBD2; J gene: TRBJ2-1; CDR3 length: 15; CDR3 protein: CASSASGTSYNEQFF; CDR3 DNA: TGTGCCAGCAGCGCTAGCGGGACGTCCTACAATGAGCAGTTCTTC
V gene: TRBV10-2; clone size: NA; D gene: NA; J gene: TRBJ2-7; CDR3 length: 15; CDR3 protein: CASSEGGNLENEQYF; CDR3 DNA: TGCGCCAGCAGTGAGGGCGGGAACCTTGAGAACGAGCAGTACTTC
V gene: TRBV2; clone size: NA; D gene: NA; J gene: TRBJ1-1; CDR3 length: 16; CDR3 protein: CASSEKEVGARSEAFF; CDR3 DNA: TGTGCCAGCAGTGAAAAGGAAGTAGGGGCGAGGTCTGAAGCTTTCTTT
V gene: TRBV27; clone size: NA; D gene: TRBD2; J gene: TRBJ2-1; CDR3 length: 16; CDR3 protein: CASSFRTSGRGNEQFF; CDR3 DNA: TGTGCCAGCAGTTTCAGGACTAGCGGGAGGGGCAATGAGCAGTTCTTC
V gene: TRBV4-1; clone size: NA; D gene: NA; J gene: TRBJ1-1; CDR3 length: 13; CDR3 protein: CASSQDAEGSAFF; CDR3 DNA: TGCGCCAGCAGCCAAGATGCCGAGGGTTCGGCTTTCTTT
V gene: TRBV30; clone size: NA; D gene: NA; J gene: TRBJ2-1; CDR3 length: 14; CDR3 protein: CAWEEGAGYNEQFF; CDR3 DNA: TGTGCCTGGGAGGAAGGGGCAGGTTACAATGAGCAGTTCTTC
V gene: TRBV6-1; clone size: once; D gene: NA; J gene: TRBJ1-2; CDR3 length: 12; CDR3 protein: CASSTRDYGYTF; CDR3 DNA: TGTGCCAGCAGTACCAGGGACTATGGCTACACCTTC
V gene: TRBV7-9; clone size: NA; D gene: NA; J gene: TRBJ1-2; CDR3 length: 15; CDR3 protein: CASSQETVEGGRYTF; CDR3 DNA: TGTGCCAGCAGCCAAGAAACAGTGGAAGGAGGTCGCTACACCTTC
V gene: TRBV9; clone size: few; D gene: NA; J gene: TRBJ2-7; CDR3 length: 13; CDR3 protein: CASSPRTEAEQYF; CDR3 DNA: TGTGCCAGCAGCCCCCGGACTGAAGCCGAGCAGTACTTC
V gene: TRBV27; clone size: NA; D gene: NA; J gene: TRBJ2-1; CDR3 length: 14; CDR3 protein: CASSCGTWGNEQFF; CDR3 DNA: TGTGCCAGCAGCTGCGGGACATGGGGCAATGAGCAGTTCTTC
V gene: TRBV4-2; clone size: many; D gene: TRBD2; J gene: TRBJ2-3; CDR3 length: 15; CDR3 protein: CASSRGERDTDTQYF; CDR3 DNA: TGTGCCAGCAGCCGAGGCGAGCGGGACACAGATACGCAGTATTTT
V gene: TRBV19; clone size: NA; D gene: NA; J gene: TRBJ1-5; CDR3 length: 13; CDR3 protein: CASTQGWGQPQHF; CDR3 DNA: TGTGCCAGTACGCAGGGGTGGGGTCAGCCCCAGCATTTT
V gene: TRBV5-1; clone size: NA; D gene: TRBD1; J gene: TRBJ2-2; CDR3 length: 18; CDR3 protein: CASSSSGTGVGLTGELFF; CDR3 DNA: TGCGCCAGCAGCTCATCCGGGACAGGGGTAGGATTAACCGGGGAGCTGTTTTTT
V gene: TRBV7-8; clone size: NA; D gene: NA; J gene: TRBJ1-1; CDR3 length: 13; CDR3 protein: CASSLDPNTEAFF; CDR3 DNA: TGTGCCAGCAGCTTAGACCCGAACACTGAAGCTTTCTTT
V gene: TRBV2; clone size: few; D gene: NA; J gene: TRBJ1-2; CDR3 length: 13; CDR3 protein: CASSVFGGDGYTF; CDR3 DNA: TGTGCCAGCAGTGTCTTTGGAGGGGATGGCTACACCTTC
V gene: TRBV14; clone size: NA; D gene: NA; J gene: TRBJ2-1; CDR3 length: 13; CDR3 protein: CASSQGRLNEQFF; CDR3 DNA: TGTGCCAGCAGCCAAGGGAGGTTAAATGAGCAGTTCTTC
V gene: TRBV7-9; clone size: once; D gene: NA; J gene: TRBJ2-5; CDR3 length: 12; CDR3 protein: CASSLDGETQYF; CDR3 DNA: TGTGCCAGCAGCTTAGATGGTGAGACCCAGTACTTC
V gene: TRBV7-2; clone size: NA; D gene: NA; J gene: TRBJ1-1; CDR3 length: 15; CDR3 protein: CASSHRDTLNTEAFF; CDR3 DNA: TGTGCCAGCAGCCACAGGGACACTTTGAACACTGAAGCTTTCTTT
V gene: TRBV6-1; clone size: NA; D gene: NA; J gene: TRBJ1-5; CDR3 length: 13; CDR3 protein: CASSWGYNQPQHF; CDR3 DNA: TGTGCCAGCAGTTGGGGTTACAATCAGCCCCAGCATTTT
V gene: TRBV9; clone size: NA; D gene: NA; J gene: TRBJ1-4; CDR3 length: 13; CDR3 protein: CASSGDGFGKLFF; CDR3 DNA: TGTGCCAGCAGCGGGGACGGGTTTGGGAAACTGTTTTTT
V gene: TRBV5-1; clone size: NA; D gene: TRBD2; J gene: TRBJ2-3; CDR3 length: 15; CDR3 protein: CASSLVAGGGDTQYF; CDR3 DNA: TGCGCCAGCAGCTTGGTAGCGGGAGGTGGAGATACGCAGTATTTT
V gene: TRBV19; clone size: NA; D gene: NA; J gene: TRBJ2-7; CDR3 length: 15; CDR3 protein: CASSPRQGSSYEQYF; CDR3 DNA: TGTGCCAGTAGTCCCCGGCAGGGGAGCTCCTACGAGCAGTACTTC
V gene: TRBV28; clone size: NA; D gene: TRBD1; J gene: TRBJ1-3; CDR3 length: 14; CDR3 protein: CASSLDRVGNTIYF; CDR3 DNA: TGTGCCAGCAGTTTAGACAGGGTCGGAAACACCATATATTTT
V gene: TRBV27; clone size: NA; D gene: NA; J gene: TRBJ1-4; CDR3 length: 12; CDR3 protein: CASSPTIGKLFF; CDR3 DNA: TGTGCCAGCAGTCCCACGATCGGAAAACTGTTTTTT
V gene: TRBV28; clone size: NA; D gene: NA; J gene: TRBJ2-7; CDR3 length: 14; CDR3 protein: CASSLFGTAYEQYF; CDR3 DNA: TGTGCCAGCAGTTTATTTGGGACTGCCTACGAGCAGTACTTC
V gene: TRBV27; clone size: NA; D gene: NA; J gene: TRBJ2-5; CDR3 length: 13; CDR3 protein: CASRPDLVRAQYF; CDR3 DNA: TGTGCCAGCAGGCCTGACCTCGTGAGGGCCCAGTACTTC